One and the same sample provided the 18 T cell receptor beta chains below, sequenced in a study of shared clonotypes between healthy human individuals. Libraries were prepared by immunoSEQ multiplex PCR; TCRdb keeps only in-frame clonotypes and omits some of them. Of hundreds of thousands of clones detected, about 73% appear once; the ten largest clones hold more than 9%. The sample taken for sequencing was memory CD4+ T cells sorted from blood. The subset is: CD45RA-negative fraction. The receptor source for this set is a man in his thirties or forties in good health.

J is TRBJ2-2 and V is TRBV9; 10 nucleotides align to TRBD2. The CDR3 has 16 amino acids. The germline gives CDR1 SGDLS, CDR2 YYNGEE. V gave up 0 bases and J gave up 7 bases; unmatched junction bases: 6. The CDR3 region has the DNA TGTGCCAGCAGCGTAGTTAGCAGCGGGAGGGACGGGGAGCTGTTTTTT. Translation gives CASSVVSSGRDGELFF.

The chain has TRBV27 and TRBJ2-7; D gene unclear. Germline V lookup: CDR1 MNHEY, CDR2 SMNVEV (reference sequence). V lost 7 bases, J lost 2 bases, and 15 bases lay in between. The CDR3 covers 14 residues. For the CDR3, the DNA is TGTGCCAGCATGAGGCGAGACCGAGCCTACGAGCAGTACTTC. Translating gives CASMRRDRAYEQYF.

The chain uses TRBV10-3 and TRBJ2-7, with a weak D call TRBD2 (5 bases). Germline loops: CDR1 ENHRY, CDR2 SYGVKD. This CDR3 has 15 amino acids. V gave up 2 bases and J gave up 3 bases, with 14 bases separating them. The CDR3 reads CAISEALTGDYEQYF. DNA of the CDR3: TGTGCCATCAGTGAGGCTCTAACCGGGGACTACGAGCAGTACTTC.

The V gene is TRBV5-1, the J gene TRBJ2-1, with D perhaps being TRBD1 or TRBD2 (6 bases each). Germline CDR1 is SGHRS and CDR2 is YFSETQ. Trimming removed 4 bases from V and 4 bases from J, with 21 bases in between. The CDR3 extends over 17 amino acids. CDR3 sequence: CASSGAEGGRGYNEQFF. Written as DNA, the CDR3 is TGCGCCAGCAGCGGGGCCGAGGGGGGAAGGGGATACAATGAGCAGTTCTTC.

The CDR3 sequence is CASSGLDQETQYF. The CDR3 DNA follows: TGTGCCAGCAGTGGCCTGGACCAAGAGACCCAGTACTTC. The chain employs TRBV2 and TRBJ2-5; D unresolved. Germline-derived CDR1 and CDR2 are SNHLY and FYNNEI. The ends were cut back, 4 bases at V and 0 bases at J, with 6 bases in the middle. The CDR3 is 13 residues long. Variable domain in full (rest from reference TRBV2 and TRBJ2-5): EPEVTQTPSHQVTQMGQEVILRCVPISNHLYFYWYRQILGQKVEFLVSFYNNEISEKSEIFDDQFSVERPDGSNFTLKIRSTKLEDSAMYFCASSGLDQETQYFGPGTRLLVL.

The chain recombines TRBV7-9 with TRBJ1-5; 10 bases agree with TRBD1. The length of the CDR3 is 16 residues. V gave up 5 bases and J gave up 3 bases; unmatched junction bases: 7. In germline, CDR1 is SEHNR, CDR2 FQNEAQ (reference sequence). This CDR3 reads CASSTGTGEFNQPQHF. DNA for the CDR3: TGTGCCAGCAGCACCGGGACAGGGGAATTCAATCAGCCCCAGCATTTT.

This chain connects TRBV19 to TRBJ2-5; the D gene is possibly TRBD2 (5 bases). CDR1 and CDR2 from the germline V gene are LNHDA and SQIVND (reference sequence). Trimming took off 7 bases at V and 5 bases at J, with 17 bases between the two ends. This CDR3 contains 14 residues. The CDR3 loop is CASNFGRDLETQYF. CDR3 coding DNA: TGTGCCAGTAATTTTGGACGGGATCTCGAGACCCAGTACTTC.

The chain combines TRBV11-2 with TRBJ2-2, with D unclear. Trimming removed 2 bases from V and 1 base from J, with 8 bases in between. The CDR3 has 15 residues. Germline V gene lookup returns CDR1 SGHAT and CDR2 FQNNGV. CDR3 DNA sequence: TGTGCCAGCAGCTTAAACGGATTGAACACCGGGGAGCTGTTTTTT. Amino acid sequence: CASSLNGLNTGELFF.

This clone was counted many times. The V call is TRBV5-4, the J call TRBJ1-2, with D uncertain. Germline V gene lookup returns CDR1 SGHNT and CDR2 YYREEE (reference sequence). The V gene lost 4 bases and the J gene lost 6 bases, with 13 bases spanning the gap. The length of the CDR3 is 13 residues. CDR3: CASSGRGLDGYTF. The CDR3 bases are TGTGCCAGCAGCGGACGCGGCCTTGATGGCTACACCTTC.

This chain uses TRBV2 with TRBJ2-4, with D unclear. The CDR3 has 17 residues. Germline V gene data show CDR1 as SNHLY and CDR2 as FYNNEI. Trimming shortened V by 4 bases and J by 0 bases, and 16 bases separated the two germline ends. CDR3 sequence: CASSVTELELAKNIQYF. DNA for the CDR3: TGTGCCAGCAGTGTGACCGAGCTAGAACTAGCCAAAAACATTCAGTACTTC.

The chain couples TRBV19 to TRBJ2-3; 8 nucleotides line up with TRBD2. CDR1 and CDR2 from the germline V gene are LNHDA and SQIVND (reference sequence). The CDR3 is 21 amino acids. V gave up 5 bases and J gave up 2 bases; unmatched junction bases: 24. DNA of the CDR3: TGTGCCAGTAGTGGACCCGGGGTGGTTAGCGGGATCCCATTACCCACAGATACGCAGTATTTT. It translates to CASSGPGVVSGIPLPTDTQYF.

The gene calls are TRBV7-2 and TRBJ2-2; perhaps TRBD1 as D (5 bases). The CDR3 is 15 amino acids. The V gene lost 4 bases and the J gene lost 1 base, with 10 bases spanning the gap. Germline V lookup: CDR1 SGHTA, CDR2 FQGNSA. This CDR3 reads CASSSQTGNTGELFF. CDR3 nucleotides: TGTGCCAGCAGCTCCCAAACAGGGAACACCGGGGAGCTGTTTTTT.

This clone appeared once. A far larger clone lies a single base away; this is likely a read error. The genes are TRBV11-2 and TRBJ2-7, with 9 nucleotides matching TRBD1. CDR1 is SGHAT, CDR2 FQNNGV, per germline. This CDR3 region has 15 residues. The CDR3 DNA follows: TGTGCCAGCAGCTATGCCGGGACAGGGAGATACGGGCAGTACTTC. It specifies CASSYAGTGRYGQYF. The variable domain in full, completed from reference TRBV11-2 and TRBJ2-7, reads EAGVAQSPRYKIIEKRQSVAFWCNPISGHATLYWYQQILGQGPKLLIQFQNNGVVDDSQLPKDRFSAERLKGVDSTLKIQPAKLEDSAVYLCASSYAGTGRYGQYFGPGTRLTVT.

This clone was counted only a few times. The chain joins TRBV4-1 to TRBJ1-3, with D perhaps matching TRBD1 (5 bases). Trimming removed 3 bases from V and 1 base from J, with 7 bases in between. CDR3 length: 14 amino acids. Germline CDR1 MGHRA, CDR2 YSYEKL. CDR3 coding DNA: TGCGCCAGCAGCCAGAGGGGTTCTGGAAACACCATATATTTT. Translated, it gives CASSQRGSGNTIYF.

V and J are TRBV2 and TRBJ2-7; 9 nucleotides line up with TRBD2. V was clipped by 2 bases and J by 2 bases; unmatched bases: 4. Germline loops: CDR1 SNHLY, CDR2 FYNNEI. The CDR3 loop spans 15 amino acids. The CDR3, as DNA: TGTGCCAGCAGTGAAATGGTAGCGGGAGCCTACGAGCAGTACTTC. Amino acids: CASSEMVAGAYEQYF.

This clone was detected a few times. V gene TRBV9 combines with J gene TRBJ2-3, with D perhaps TRBD2 (6 bases). V dropped 0 bases and J dropped 0 bases, with 14 bases sitting between them. The CDR3 consists of 17 residues. Germline CDR1 reads SGDLS; CDR2 reads YYNGEE. CDR3 residues: CASSVAPTGASTDTQYF. CDR3 coding DNA: TGTGCCAGCAGCGTAGCTCCGACGGGAGCTAGCACAGATACGCAGTATTTT.

The V and J genes are TRBV5-1 and TRBJ2-1; 7 nucleotides agree with TRBD2. J lost 2 bases, V lost 2 bases, and 4 bases had no gene match. The germline V gene has CDR1 SGHRS and CDR2 YFSETQ. The CDR3 extends over 15 amino acids. CDR3 sequence (DNA): TGCGCCAGCAGCTTCCGACTAGCCGCCTACAATGAGCAGTTCTTC. Translation gives CASSFRLAAYNEQFF. Together with reference TRBV5-1 and TRBJ2-1, the CDR3 gives the full variable domain: KAGVTQTPRYLIKTRGQQVTLSCSPISGHRSVSWYQQTPGQGLQFLFEYFSETQRNKGNFPGRFSGRQFSNSRSEMNVSTLELGDSALYLCASSFRLAAYNEQFFGPGTRLTVL.

The chain uses TRBV25-1 and TRBJ2-7; D not certain. The CDR3 has 13 amino acids. V lost 4 bases and J lost 4, with 11 bases in between. Looked up from germline, CDR1 is MGHDK and CDR2 is SYGVNS. The CDR3 DNA is TGTGCCAGCAGTGCCAACCCCCGATACGAGCAGTACTTC. Encoded protein: CASSANPRYEQYF.